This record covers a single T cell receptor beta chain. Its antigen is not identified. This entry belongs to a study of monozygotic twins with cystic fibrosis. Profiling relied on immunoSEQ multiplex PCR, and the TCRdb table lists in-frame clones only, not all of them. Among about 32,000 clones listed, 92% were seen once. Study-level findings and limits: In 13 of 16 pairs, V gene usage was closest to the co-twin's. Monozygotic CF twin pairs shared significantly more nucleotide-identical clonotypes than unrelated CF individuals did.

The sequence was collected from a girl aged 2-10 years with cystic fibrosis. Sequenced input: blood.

CDR3 nucleotides: TGTGCCAGCATCATCCGGGAGGATACGCAGTATTTT. This translates into CASIIREDTQYF. V is TRBV7-9 and J is TRBJ2-3, with D possibly being TRBD2 (6 bases). Germline-derived CDR1 and CDR2 are SEHNR and FQNEAQ (reference sequence). The V and J ends lost 7 bases and 6 bases respectively, with 11 bases between them. The CDR3 is 12 residues long.